This T cell receptor beta chain is from a study of blood T cell repertoires in COVID-19. Study-level background: Samples taken during acute and convalescent COVID-19 were collected in the United States, Italy and Spain.

Original handling: By means of reference gene primer amplification, nucleated cell counts were estimated. The data were produced by immunoSEQ multiplex PCR, yet TCRdb's version contains in-frame clones alone and is incomplete. Clonal size and the V and J genes are those of that table, whereas D and trimming came from the DNA. Seen here are more than 35,000 clones, less than 70% observed once, and the top ten hold 5.5% to 8%. The CDR3 has 14 amino acids. The V end was cut by 6 bases, the J end by 5 bases, with 16 bases between. The V gene's germline CDR1 is SNHLY and CDR2 FYNNEI. The rearrangement links TRBV2 to TRBJ1-1; no reliable D call. The TCR was taken from a man at least 80 years old with acute or convalescent COVID-19. Sequencing was performed on peripheral blood. CDR3 DNA: TGTGCCAGCAGGATTATAGCGGGTGGGACTGAAGCTTTCTTT. It codes for CASRIIAGGTEAFF.